The 21 T cell receptor beta chains below all came from one sample that was sequenced in a study of OX40 agonist ivuxolimab in advanced cancers. Method: immunoSEQ multiplex PCR; TCRdb's copy keeps in-frame clones and lacks some. The table has around 64,000 clones, about 90% seen once. The starting material was CD4+ or CD8+ T cells sorted from blood, obtained in a trial of the OX40 agonist ivuxolimab. The receptors were sampled from an adult with an advanced solid tumor such as melanoma, head and neck, liver or kidney cancer.

This clone has only one observation. This rearrangement joins TRBV10-3 to TRBJ2-7; D possibly corresponds to TRBD1 (5 bases). The CDR3 consists of 12 residues. The ends were cut back, 2 bases at V and 13 bases at J, with 15 bases in the middle. Germline V lookup: CDR1 ENHRY, CDR2 SYGVKD. CDR3: CAISETLGPRYF. CDR3 DNA: TGTGCCATCAGTGAGACCTTGGGGCCTCGATACTTC.

This sequence joins TRBV30 and TRBJ2-3; either TRBD1 or TRBD2 may fit D (5 bases each). CDR3 length: 11 residues. Trimming removed 1 base at V and 9 bases at J, with 8 bases between. Germline V gene sequence: CDR1 GTSNPN, CDR2 SVGIG (reference sequence). CDR3 amino acids: CAWSGDRTQYF. Here the CDR3 DNA reads TGTGCCTGGAGTGGGGACCGAACGCAGTATTTT.

On this clone itself: The same CDR3 also results from other DNA sequences found in this sample. V gene TRBV5-1 combines with J gene TRBJ2-3, with 12 bases aligning to TRBD2. V trimming: 5 bases; J trimming: 4 bases; junction bases outside the gene matches: 5. The CDR3 covers 15 residues. The germline gives CDR1 SGHRS, CDR2 YFSETQ. In DNA form, the CDR3 reads TGCGCCAGCAGTGCTCTAGCGGGAGGGGCAGATACGCAGTATTTT. This encodes CASSALAGGADTQYF.

This sequence joins TRBV5-1 and TRBJ2-2; 7 bases are a match to TRBD1. The CDR3 sequence is 16 residues long. Germline V gene lookup returns CDR1 SGHRS and CDR2 YFSETQ. V lost 0 bases and J lost 3; bases outside the gene matches: 5. The chain's CDR3 is CASSLEGQVYTGELFF. DNA of the CDR3: TGCGCCAGCAGCTTGGAAGGACAGGTATACACCGGGGAGCTGTTTTTT.

This clone rates as medium-sized. V and J are TRBV7-2 and TRBJ1-1, with 9 bases identical to TRBD1. This CDR3 is 16 amino acids long. V lost 3 bases, J lost 5 bases, and 10 bases stayed unmatched. Germline assignment: CDR1 SGHTA and CDR2 FQGNSA. The chain's CDR3 is CASSLKTGGERTEAFF. CDR3 nucleotide sequence: TGTGCCAGCAGCTTGAAAACAGGGGGCGAGAGAACTGAAGCTTTCTTT.

This rearrangement joins TRBV6-5 to TRBJ2-5, with D hard to call. This CDR3 is built from 12 residues. V was pared by 5 bases and J by 11 bases, with 15 bases between. Germline V gene lookup returns CDR1 MNHEY and CDR2 SVGAGI. The CDR3 sequence: CASSPFVSRQYF. In nucleotides, the CDR3 is TGTGCCAGCAGTCCCTTTGTGTCTAGGCAGTACTTC.

V and J are TRBV4-3 and TRBJ2-1; 13 bases map to TRBD2. Trimming at V came to 0 bases and at J to 0 bases, leaving 14 bases not matched to a gene. This CDR3 has 22 residues. CDR1 is LGHNA and CDR2 is YSLEER in the germline V gene. CDR3 coding DNA: TGCGCCAGCAGCCAAGACTTCTCTGGACTAGCGGGAGTGGTCGGCTCCTACAATGAGCAGTTCTTC. Its translation is CASSQDFSGLAGVVGSYNEQFF.

The CDR3 nucleotides read TGTGCCTGGAGTAGATTAGCGGGAGTTATCGGGGAGCTGTTTTTT. This codes for CAWSRLAGVIGELFF. The chain combines TRBV30 with TRBJ2-2, with TRBD2 identical over 9 bases. The V gene's germline CDR1 is GTSNPN and CDR2 SVGIG (reference sequence). Trimming took 2 bases from V and 7 from J; bases not matched to a gene: 8. CDR3 length equals 15 residues.

The table lists this clone with a count of one. This chain uses TRBV19 with TRBJ1-6, with D perhaps TRBD1 (6 bases). The CDR3 totals 15 residues. V lost 6 bases to trimming and J lost 8 bases, with 17 bases between them. CDR1 LNHDA and CDR2 SQIVND come from the germline V gene (reference sequence). The CDR3: CASSLGDNGDSPLHF. The CDR3 DNA follows: TGTGCCAGTAGCCTGGGGGACAACGGGGATTCACCCCTCCACTTT. The complete variable domain, with remaining parts taken from reference TRBV19 and TRBJ1-6, reads DGGITQSPKYLFRKEGQNVTLSCEQNLNHDAMYWYRQDPGQGLRLIYYSQIVNDFQKGDIAEGYSVSREKKESFPLTVTSAQKNPTAFYLCASSLGDNGDSPLHFGNGTRLTVT.

The chain joins TRBV5-4 to TRBJ2-7; tentatively, D is TRBD1 (7 bases). Germline lookup yields CDR1 SGHNT and CDR2 YYREEE (reference sequence). The CDR3 is 15 residues long. V lost 0 bases to trimming and J lost 4 bases, with 14 bases between them. Written as DNA, the CDR3 is TGTGCCAGCAGCTTGGCAGGAGGGGGCTCGTACGAGCAGTACTTC. Translation: CASSLAGGGSYEQYF.

This chain uses TRBV5-1 with TRBJ1-1; no firm D call. V lost 0 bases and J 10 bases, leaving 16 bases between the germline ends. The CDR3 is made up of 14 amino acids. Per the germline V gene, CDR1 is SGHRS and CDR2 is YFSETQ. The CDR3 DNA reads as TGCGCCAGCAGCTTGGAAGAGCGCGCGGTAGGAGCTTTCTTT. Residues: CASSLEERAVGAFF. Filled out from reference TRBV5-1 and TRBJ1-1, the complete variable domain reads KAGVTQTPRYLIKTRGQQVTLSCSPISGHRSVSWYQQTPGQGLQFLFEYFSETQRNKGNFPGRFSGRQFSNSRSEMNVSTLELGDSALYLCASSLEERAVGAFFGQGTRLTVV.

The chain is built from TRBV6-1 and TRBJ1-6; 7 bases line up with TRBD1. There are 12 residues in the CDR3. CDR1 MNHNS and CDR2 SASEGT come from the germline V gene. With V trimmed by 7 bases and J by 13 bases, 7 bases remained unmatched. Here the CDR3 reads CASTWGGGPLHF. The DNA of the CDR3 is TGTGCCAGCACCTGGGGAGGGGGCCCCCTCCACTTT.

This chain uses TRBV9 with TRBJ1-2, with unresolved D. The V gene's germline CDR1 is SGDLS and CDR2 YYNGEE. The CDR3 runs 14 residues. The V end was cut by 4 bases, the J end by 3 bases, with 13 bases between. CDR3 coding DNA: TGTGCCAGCAGCCAACTCGATTCCCACTATGGCTACACCTTC. It is translated as CASSQLDSHYGYTF.

The rearrangement links TRBV9 to TRBJ2-1; D gene unclear. The CDR3 loop spans 10 amino acids. The germline V gene encodes CDR1 SGDLS and CDR2 YYNGEE. V shed 7 bases and J shed 9 bases, with 8 bases lying between them. This CDR3 is CASGWGEQFF. The CDR3 nucleotides are TGTGCCAGCGGGTGGGGTGAGCAGTTCTTC.

The genes are TRBV19 and TRBJ2-7; the D is unclear. Germline loops: CDR1 LNHDA, CDR2 SQIVND (reference sequence). Deletions cut 3 bases from V and 3 bases from J, with 15 bases between. The CDR3 has 15 amino acids. The CDR3 spells CASSISVESHYEQYF. CDR3 nucleotide sequence: TGTGCCAGTAGTATTTCGGTTGAGTCGCACTACGAGCAGTACTTC.

This chain links TRBV6-1 with TRBJ2-5, with a tentative D call TRBD1 (5 bases). V lost 2 bases and J 3 bases, leaving 7 bases between the germline ends. Germline V lookup: CDR1 MNHNS, CDR2 SASEGT. CDR3 length equals 13 residues. The CDR3 reads CASSEQGKETQYF. In DNA form, the CDR3 reads TGTGCCAGCAGTGAACAGGGAAAAGAGACCCAGTACTTC.

In its sample, this clone was seen once. The chain combines TRBV9 with TRBJ2-5; no clear D. Trimming stripped 0 bases from V and 2 bases from J, with 5 bases between. This CDR3 has 13 amino acids. Germline lookup yields CDR1 SGDLS and CDR2 YYNGEE. The CDR3 DNA reads as TGTGCCAGCAGCGTAGTAGGTCAAGAGACCCAGTACTTC. As protein: CASSVVGQETQYF.

This clone was seen a handful of times. J is TRBJ2-5 and V is TRBV9; D gene uncertain. The germline CDR1 and CDR2 sequences are SGDLS and YYNGEE. V shed 0 bases and J shed 7 bases, with 10 bases lying between them. There are 13 residues in the CDR3. For the CDR3, the DNA is TGTGCCAGCAGCGTAGTGGCTACTGGGACCCAGTACTTC. It translates to CASSVVATGTQYF.

The chain combines TRBV19 with TRBJ2-2; D is unresolved. Trimming removed 6 bases at V and 0 bases at J, with 5 bases between. Germline V gene lookup returns CDR1 LNHDA and CDR2 SQIVND (reference sequence). This CDR3 is built from 13 residues. The DNA for the CDR3 is TGTGCCAGTAGGTCCCCGAACACCGGGGAGCTGTTTTTT. Protein product: CASRSPNTGELFF.

This chain connects TRBV30 to TRBJ2-7; TRBD1 matches at 9 bases. CDR1 is GTSNPN and CDR2 is SVGIG in the germline V gene (reference sequence). The CDR3 contains 14 residues. V shed 4 bases and J 3 bases; nucleotides not matched to a gene: 7. CDR3 nucleotide sequence: TGTGCCTGGACCCTGGGACAGGGTCTCTACGAGCAGTACTTC. Translating it yields CAWTLGQGLYEQYF.

The chain recombines TRBV7-2 with TRBJ1-2, with unresolved D. Trimming took 1 base from V and 3 from J, leaving 15 bases between them. Germline V gene lookup returns CDR1 SGHTA and CDR2 FQGNSA. The CDR3 is 16 residues long. The CDR3 sequence: CASSLGTRLRDYGYTF. The CDR3 DNA is TGTGCCAGCAGCTTAGGCACGAGGCTACGGGACTATGGCTACACCTTC.